These 9 T cell receptor beta chains came from one sample sequenced in a study of CD8+ T cells in alopecia areata. Reverse transcription of extracted RNA yielded cDNA, which provided the sequencing template. Using immunoSEQ multiplex PCR, the repertoire was profiled, and TCRdb retains in-frame clones only, with some absent. The repertoire consists of approximately 170,000 clones, with about three fifths occurring once and the leading ten covering less than 0.8%. Treatment meaning: oral pan-JAK inhibitor, 5-10 mg twice daily. The sequencing used CD4+ T cells sorted from blood, collected at week 4, from a patient treated with tofacitinib. The receptor source for this set is a human donor with alopecia areata.

This clone was detected a few times. CDR3 in DNA: TGTGCCAGTAGCGGCCTGATTAACACCGGGGAGCTGTTTTTT. The encoded protein is CASSGLINTGELFF. The rearrangement joins TRBV19 to TRBJ2-2; D is unresolved. Trimming shortened V by 6 bases and J by 2 bases, and 10 bases separated the two germline ends. CDR3 length: 14 amino acids. Looked up from germline, CDR1 is LNHDA and CDR2 is SQIVND (reference sequence).

Turning to this clone: Other DNA sequences in this specimen translate into the identical CDR3. The chain couples TRBV30 to TRBJ1-5, with TRBD1 matching 7 bases. Trimming removed 2 bases from V and 7 bases from J; junction bases left unmatched: 8. In germline, CDR1 is GTSNPN, CDR2 SVGIG (reference sequence). The CDR3 spans 14 residues. Here the CDR3 reads CAWSRTGGGQPQHF. The CDR3 DNA follows: TGTGCCTGGAGTCGGACAGGAGGCGGCCAGCCCCAGCATTTT. Drawing the rest from reference TRBV30 and TRBJ1-5, the complete variable domain is SQTIHQWPATLVQPVGSPLSLECTVEGTSNPNLYWYRQAAGRGLQLLFYSVGIGQISSEVPQNLSASRPQDRQFILSSKKLLLSDSGFYLCAWSRTGGGQPQHFGDGTRLSIL.

This clone was picked up a small number of times. The CDR3 loop is CASSRRTGRDYGYTF. The CDR3 nucleotides read TGTGCCAGCAGCCGCCGGACAGGGCGGGACTATGGCTACACCTTC. This chain connects TRBV13 to TRBJ1-2; 8 positions agree with TRBD1. The CDR3 covers 15 residues. V lost 5 bases and J lost 3; bases outside the gene matches: 8. Germline loops: CDR1 PRHDT, CDR2 FYEKMQ (reference sequence).

The chain is built from TRBV30 and TRBJ2-4; possibly TRBD1 for D (6 bases). Germline CDR1 and CDR2: GTSNPN and SVGIG (reference sequence). V was shortened by 0 bases and J by 0 bases, with 12 bases between the two germline ends. The length of the CDR3 is 16 residues. The CDR3 DNA is TGTGCCTGGAGTGTCTTCGGGACACTAGCCAAAAACATTCAGTACTTC. Translated: CAWSVFGTLAKNIQYF.

This chain joins TRBV29-1 and TRBJ1-1, with TRBD1 matching 8 bases. Germline V gene sequence: CDR1 SQVTM, CDR2 ANQGSEA. The J segment lost 11 bases and the V segment lost 4 bases, leaving 6 bases of the junction unmatched. This CDR3 has 11 amino acids. The CDR3 spells CSVGGQGSAFF. CDR3 nucleotides: TGCAGCGTTGGAGGACAGGGCTCGGCTTTCTTT. The full variable domain, in which reference TRBV29-1 and TRBJ1-1 provide the parts outside the CDR3, is SAVISQKPSRDICQRGTSLTIQCQVDSQVTMMFWYRQQPGQSLTLIATANQGSEATYESGFVIDKFPISRPNLTFSTLTVSNMSPEDSSIYLCSVGGQGSAFFGQGTRLTVV.

The chain links TRBV25-1 to TRBJ1-4, with D perhaps TRBD1 (6 bases). Germline lookup yields CDR1 MGHDK and CDR2 SYGVNS. V lost 4 bases and J 8 bases, leaving 14 bases between the germline ends. The CDR3 is made up of 14 amino acids. The CDR3 spells CASSVSGDREKLFF. The CDR3 nucleotides read TGTGCCAGCAGTGTGTCAGGGGATAGGGAAAAACTGTTTTTT.

The chain employs TRBV4-3 and TRBJ2-2; D is ambiguous. The ends were cut back, 1 base at V and 4 bases at J, with 13 bases in the middle. CDR1 and CDR2 (germline): LGHNA, YSLEER. The CDR3 totals 16 residues. The CDR3 DNA reads TGCGCCAGCAGCCAAGCGTACGGCAGACTCACCGGGGAGCTGTTTTTT. It codes for CASSQAYGRLTGELFF.

The chain is built from TRBV30 and TRBJ1-1, with D unclear. V dropped 0 bases and J dropped 5 bases, with 10 bases sitting between them. CDR3 length: 13 amino acids. Germline lookup yields CDR1 GTSNPN and CDR2 SVGIG (reference sequence). The CDR3 region has the DNA TGTGCCTGGAGTGTAGAAGCGGCGACTGAAGCTTTCTTT. Translating it yields CAWSVEAATEAFF.

This chain joins TRBV7-9 and TRBJ2-5; D not resolved. The germline V and J ends were trimmed by 9 bases and 4 bases, with 9 bases remaining between them. The CDR3 spans 11 residues. Per the germline V gene, CDR1 is SEHNR and CDR2 is FQNEAQ (reference sequence). CDR3 in amino acids: CASETGETQYF. The CDR3 nucleotides are TGTGCCAGTGAAACGGGAGAGACCCAGTACTTC. Together with reference TRBV7-9 and TRBJ2-5, the CDR3 gives the full variable domain: DTGVSQNPRHKITKRGQNVTFRCDPISEHNRLYWYRQTLGQGPEFLTYFQNEAQLEKSRLLSDRFSAERPKGSFSTLEIQRTEQGDSAMYLCASETGETQYFGPGTRLLVL.